Below, 25 T cell receptor beta chains from the same sample are listed, as sequenced in a study of blood T cell repertoires in COVID-19. TCRdb keeps only in-frame clones here, not all; method: immunoSEQ multiplex PCR. The data hold fewer than 300,000 clones, with around 82% observed a single time. Sequenced material: peripheral blood. All receptors derive from a woman under 30 with acute or convalescent COVID-19.

This clone was observed a handful of times. The CDR3 sequence: CASSLPGFQVDQETQYF. The CDR3 bases are TGTGCCAGCAGTCTCCCCGGGTTCCAAGTCGATCAAGAGACCCAGTACTTC. This chain joins TRBV28 and TRBJ2-5, with D unresolved. Germline-derived CDR1 and CDR2 are MDHEN and SYDVKM. V was cut by 5 bases and J by 2 bases, with 21 bases left in between. The CDR3 contains 17 residues. The full variable domain, its missing parts supplied by reference TRBV28 and TRBJ2-5, is DVKVTQSSRYLVKRTGEKVFLECVQDMDHENMFWYRQDPGLGLRLIYFSYDVKMKEKGDIPEGYSVSREKKERFSLILESASTNQTSMYLCASSLPGFQVDQETQYFGPGTRLLVL.

Details on this clone: The sample has other DNA sequences that encode this CDR3 too. V usage is TRBV7-2 and J usage is TRBJ2-5, with 8 positions matching TRBD1. Germline V lookup: CDR1 SGHTA, CDR2 FQGNSA. CDR3 length: 15 amino acids. Germline trimming cut 1 base from V and 5 bases from J; bases unmatched to any gene: 6. The DNA for the CDR3 is TGTGCCAGCAGCTTAGGCGCAGGGGGCGGGGAGACCCAGTACTTC. Translating it yields CASSLGAGGGETQYF.

The chain has TRBV5-1 and TRBJ2-1, with TRBD2 as a possible D gene (6 bases). CDR3 length: 15 residues. Germline CDR1 and CDR2: SGHRS and YFSETQ. V lost 0 bases and J 9 bases, leaving 16 bases between the germline ends. CDR3 region: CASSLVPGRVGEQFF. In DNA, the CDR3 is TGCGCCAGCAGCTTGGTTCCCGGGAGAGTCGGTGAGCAGTTCTTC. The variable domain in full, with the rest retrieved from reference TRBV5-1 and TRBJ2-1, is KAGVTQTPRYLIKTRGQQVTLSCSPISGHRSVSWYQQTPGQGLQFLFEYFSETQRNKGNFPGRFSGRQFSNSRSEMNVSTLELGDSALYLCASSLVPGRVGEQFFGPGTRLTVL.

In its sample, this clone was seen once. The genes are TRBV4-2 and TRBJ2-3, with D possibly matching TRBD2 (5 bases). CDR1 and CDR2 from the germline V gene are LGHNA and YNFKEQ. The length of the CDR3 is 15 residues. The V end was cut by 0 bases, the J end by 11 bases, with 18 bases between. CDR3 in amino acids: CASSQEEWSGVLQYF. CDR3 DNA: TGTGCCAGCAGCCAAGAAGAGTGGAGCGGTGTATTGCAGTATTTT.

The J gene is TRBJ1-1, the V gene TRBV28; 7 bases match TRBD1. Germline V gives CDR1 MDHEN, CDR2 SYDVKM. The CDR3 is made up of 17 amino acids. The ends lost 10 bases at V and 0 bases at J; junction bases unmatched: 17. The CDR3 loop is CATADGVGTAMNTEAFF. The CDR3, as DNA: TGTGCCACCGCCGACGGGGTAGGGACAGCTATGAACACTGAAGCTTTCTTT.

V and J are TRBV13 and TRBJ1-6, with 8 nucleotides matching TRBD1. From germline, CDR1 is PRHDT and CDR2 FYEKMQ (reference sequence). V dropped 0 bases and J dropped 7; count of bases not matched to a gene: 5. The CDR3 covers 16 residues. This chain's CDR3 is CASSLGSDRVNSPLHF. The DNA of the CDR3 is TGTGCCAGCAGCTTAGGCTCGGACAGGGTGAATTCACCCCTCCACTTT.

The genes are TRBV25-1 and TRBJ1-1; 7 bases are shared with TRBD1. Losses at the gene ends were 2 bases for V and 0 bases for J; bases not matched to a gene: 3. CDR3 length: 15 amino acids. In germline, CDR1 is MGHDK, CDR2 SYGVNS. The CDR3 region has the DNA TGTGCCAGCAGTGAACAGGGGGTTCTGAACACTGAAGCTTTCTTT. Encoded protein: CASSEQGVLNTEAFF.

The chain has TRBV7-2 and TRBJ2-1; D remains ambiguous. This CDR3 comprises 13 residues. Germline lookup yields CDR1 SGHTA and CDR2 FQGNSA. V was trimmed by 6 bases and J by 5 bases, leaving 11 bases between them. CDR3 amino acids: CASRPTTNNEQFF. The DNA for the CDR3 is TGTGCCAGCAGGCCTACCACTAACAATGAGCAGTTCTTC.

The chain combines TRBV11-1 with TRBJ2-1, with 13 bases identical to TRBD2. V shed 5 bases and J 9 bases; nucleotides not matched to a gene: 4. CDR3 length: 14 amino acids. Germline V CDR1 and CDR2: SGHAT, FQDESV (reference sequence). The CDR3 DNA reads TGTGCCAGCAGCCCCGGACTAGCGGGAGTTGAGCAGTTCTTC. Its translation is CASSPGLAGVEQFF.

The chain carries TRBV2 and TRBJ1-1, with D maybe TRBD1 (5 bases). Germline assignment: CDR1 SNHLY and CDR2 FYNNEI. This CDR3 has 16 residues. Trimming pared 2 bases from V and 1 base from J, leaving 14 bases between. The CDR3 is CASSENWARANTEAFF. The CDR3 nucleotides are TGTGCCAGCAGTGAAAATTGGGCCAGGGCGAACACTGAAGCTTTCTTT. The complete variable domain, with remaining parts taken from reference TRBV2 and TRBJ1-1, reads EPEVTQTPSHQVTQMGQEVILRCVPISNHLYFYWYRQILGQKVEFLVSFYNNEISEKSEIFDDQFSVERPDGSNFTLKIRSTKLEDSAMYFCASSENWARANTEAFFGQGTRLTVV.

The J gene is TRBJ1-5, the V gene TRBV19; 7 bases align to TRBD1. Germline V gene data show CDR1 as LNHDA and CDR2 as SQIVND (reference sequence). Trimming took 3 bases from V and 0 from J; bases not matched to a gene: 8. The CDR3 runs to 17 residues. The DNA for the CDR3 is TGTGCCAGTAGTATCTCCTTTCGACAGGGTAGCAATCAGCCCCAGCATTTT. This codes for CASSISFRQGSNQPQHF.

The chain couples TRBV28 to TRBJ1-6; D is possibly TRBD1 (6 bases). The V and J ends lost 10 bases and 5 bases respectively, with 15 bases between them. Germline assignment: CDR1 MDHEN and CDR2 SYDVKM. The CDR3 loop spans 14 amino acids. The CDR3 protein is CATKRTANNSPLHF. The CDR3 DNA reads as TGTGCCACCAAGAGGACAGCTAATAATTCACCCCTCCACTTT.

The rearrangement joins TRBV7-9 to TRBJ1-2; possible D gene TRBD1, 6 bases. There are 16 residues in the CDR3. Germline CDR1 is SEHNR and CDR2 is FQNEAQ (reference sequence). V was cut by 4 bases and J by 3 bases, with 18 bases left in between. The CDR3 loop is CASSSLGADFDYGYTF. CDR3 coding DNA: TGTGCCAGCAGCTCCCTGGGGGCCGATTTTGACTATGGCTACACCTTC.

The V gene is TRBV30, the J gene TRBJ1-2; TRBD1 matches 9 bases. The length of the CDR3 is 15 residues. Germline lookup yields CDR1 GTSNPN and CDR2 SVGIG (reference sequence). V shed 4 bases and J 9 bases; nucleotides not matched to a gene: 15. The CDR3 bases are TGTGCCTGGAAAGGTCTTACAGGGGGCGACTCCCGCTACACCTTC. Translated, it gives CAWKGLTGGDSRYTF.

The rearrangement joins TRBV4-3 to TRBJ1-2, with TRBD1 identical over 7 bases. The ends lost 5 bases at V and 1 base at J; junction bases unmatched: 4. There are 14 residues in the CDR3. CDR1 and CDR2 from the germline V gene are LGHNA and YSLEER. The CDR3 bases are TGCGCCAGCAGCGGGACAGCCATTAACTATGGCTACACCTTC. This sequence encodes CASSGTAINYGYTF.

This chain links TRBV28 with TRBJ2-1, with D uncertain. V was clipped by 4 bases and J by 5 bases, with 18 bases between them. Germline assignment: CDR1 MDHEN and CDR2 SYDVKM. The CDR3 has 16 amino acids. CDR3 bases: TGTGCCAGCAGTTCATCTGGCAACCCTTCGAACAATGAGCAGTTCTTC. It specifies CASSSSGNPSNNEQFF.

CDR3 residues: CASSPAMGGDEQYF. The CDR3 DNA reads as TGTGCCAGCAGCCCCGCCATGGGGGGGGACGAGCAGTACTTC. The genes are TRBV6-6 and TRBJ2-7, with 7 bases identical to TRBD2. J gave up 5 bases and V 6 bases, and 10 bases lay outside the gene matches. The CDR3 spans 14 residues. Germline V gives CDR1 MNHNY, CDR2 SVGAGI (reference sequence).

The rearrangement joins TRBV30 to TRBJ2-2, with a weak D call TRBD1 (6 bases). The CDR3 runs to 18 residues. Germline V gives CDR1 GTSNPN, CDR2 SVGIG (reference sequence). V was clipped by 7 bases and J by 2 bases, with 26 bases between them. The CDR3 nucleotides are TGTGCCTATAAAAGGGGGTTAGCTTTCCCGTCTAACACCGGGGAGCTGTTTTTT. Its protein product is CAYKRGLAFPSNTGELFF. Full variable domain (outside the CDR3, taken from reference TRBV30 and TRBJ2-2): SQTIHQWPATLVQPVGSPLSLECTVEGTSNPNLYWYRQAAGRGLQLLFYSVGIGQISSEVPQNLSASRPQDRQFILSSKKLLLSDSGFYLCAYKRGLAFPSNTGELFFGEGSRLTVL.

V gene TRBV7-2 combines with J gene TRBJ2-7; 7 bases agree with TRBD2. The V and J ends lost 1 base and 6 bases, in that order; junction bases with no gene match: 9. Germline loops: CDR1 SGHTA, CDR2 FQGNSA. The CDR3 totals 15 residues. The CDR3 here is CASSLGTSVVLEQYF. Here the CDR3 DNA reads TGTGCCAGCAGCTTAGGTACTAGCGTGGTTCTCGAGCAGTACTTC.

This chain links TRBV6-5 with TRBJ1-5; D not certain. CDR3 length: 14 amino acids. V gave up 5 bases and J gave up 0 bases, with 8 bases separating them. Germline V gives CDR1 MNHEY, CDR2 SVGAGI. CDR3 DNA: TGTGCCAGCAGTAGTCAGTATAGCAATCAGCCCCAGCATTTT. It specifies CASSSQYSNQPQHF.

This chain links TRBV18 with TRBJ1-4, with D possibly matching TRBD1 (6 bases). The CDR3 sequence is 15 residues long. Deletions cut 6 bases from V and 12 bases from J, with 23 bases between. The germline CDR1 and CDR2 sequences are KGHSH and LQKENI. The CDR3 DNA reads as TGTGCCAGCTCCCGCGGTGGACAGAGGCCCGGAGAACTGTTTTTT. Translation: CASSRGGQRPGELFF.

This chain uses TRBV7-9 with TRBJ2-3; D possibly corresponds to TRBD2 (6 bases). This CDR3 has 12 amino acids. Trimming removed 5 bases at V and 5 bases at J, with 8 bases between. Germline assignment: CDR1 SEHNR and CDR2 FQNEAQ (reference sequence). The DNA for the CDR3 is TGTGCCAGCAGCCCAGCGGGAGATACGCAGTATTTT. This sequence encodes CASSPAGDTQYF.

The chain couples TRBV13 to TRBJ2-1; 8 nucleotides match TRBD2. From germline, CDR1 is PRHDT and CDR2 FYEKMQ (reference sequence). CDR3 length equals 19 residues. Trimming removed 5 bases from V and 8 bases from J; junction bases left unmatched: 23. CDR3 amino acids: CASSHLDFLAGNRIYEQFF. The CDR3 DNA sequence: TGTGCCAGCAGCCACCTAGATTTCCTAGCGGGCAACCGTATATATGAGCAGTTCTTC.

J is TRBJ1-4 and V is TRBV5-1, with no clear D. The CDR3 spans 13 residues. Trimming removed 1 base at V and 8 bases at J, with 9 bases between. In germline, CDR1 is SGHRS, CDR2 YFSETQ. For the CDR3, the DNA is TGCGCCAGCAGCTTGAGAACGGGAGAAAAACTGTTTTTT. Translation: CASSLRTGEKLFF.

This clone was counted once. CDR3 sequence (DNA): TGTGCCAGCAGCTTAGGGGGGGAGAACACTGAAGCTTTCTTT. Amino acids: CASSLGGENTEAFF. The rearrangement links TRBV7-2 to TRBJ1-1; D is perhaps TRBD1 (5 bases). V lost 1 base to trimming and J lost 1 base, with 7 bases between them. The CDR3 sequence is 14 residues long. In germline, CDR1 is SGHTA, CDR2 FQGNSA.